This T cell receptor beta chain was captured in a study of Siglec-9 on CD8 T cells in melanoma (dated by TCRdb to between 2018 and 2021). Broadly, across the study: The study examined the expression of Siglec-9 on CD8+ T cells and how Siglec-9 regulates T cells within the melanoma tumor microenvironment.

After removal of 9 bases from V and 3 bases from J, the junction retains 1 base not matched to a gene. The germline V gene yields MNHEY for CDR1 and SVGAGI for CDR2. The CDR3 sequence holds 13 residues, the cysteine and phenylalanine included. Left in the record is the CDR3 DNA by itself, 39 bases read in frame from the first base. Receptor libraries were prepared by the immunoSEQ multiplex PCR assay. The clones in this table, taken by TCRdb from immuneACCESS, are in-frame only. Not every clone is retained; where verified, under half of the shortfall comes from an unresolved V gene, and the cause of the rest is unknown. A total of about 36,000 clones appear in this sample, about 80% of them only once. The ten biggest clones cover roughly 1.8% of the sample. General findings and caveats noted by the study authors: According to the reported findings, Siglec-9 marked and regulated a subset of effector memory CD8+ T cells that seemed to build up inside melanoma tumors.

Details on this clone: The clone's antigen remains unknown. The sample holds no much larger clone one base away, and base qualities are not on file.

Sequencing was performed on Siglec-9- CD8+ T cells sorted from blood. The sample's cell subset or site label, decoded: CD8 T cells lacking Siglec-9. The sequence joins TRBV6-5 to TRBJ2-1, with 11 central nucleotides matching TRBD2. This sequence originates from a human donor in good health. The CDR3 sequence is CASGLAGYNEQFF. The DNA sequence is given as TGTGCCAGTGGACTAGCGGGCTACAATGAGCAGTTCTTC.